This T cell receptor beta chain was profiled in a study of blood T cell repertoires in COVID-19. Whole-study context: There were acute and convalescent COVID-19 samples, and they came from the United States, Italy and Spain.

In the original analysis: Nucleated cell number was recorded as an estimate derived from reference gene primer amplification. Sequencing used immunoSEQ multiplex PCR; TCRdb keeps in-frame clones, though not all of them. The DNA was the basis for D and trimming; V, J and clone size are from that table. The sample holds 260,000 or so clones, roughly 82% seen once. The ends were cut back, 4 bases at V and 9 bases at J, with 17 bases in the middle. The CDR3 is 13 residues long. Germline CDR1 and CDR2: SGHRS and YFSETQ. Sequences were obtained from peripheral blood. The J gene is TRBJ2-7, the V gene TRBV5-1; tentative D call: TRBD2 (6 bases). This clonotype was obtained from a woman in her 70s with acute or convalescent COVID-19. The CDR3 here is CASSLDPGEGQYF. DNA of the CDR3: TGCGCCAGCAGCCTCGACCCGGGGGAAGGGCAGTACTTC.